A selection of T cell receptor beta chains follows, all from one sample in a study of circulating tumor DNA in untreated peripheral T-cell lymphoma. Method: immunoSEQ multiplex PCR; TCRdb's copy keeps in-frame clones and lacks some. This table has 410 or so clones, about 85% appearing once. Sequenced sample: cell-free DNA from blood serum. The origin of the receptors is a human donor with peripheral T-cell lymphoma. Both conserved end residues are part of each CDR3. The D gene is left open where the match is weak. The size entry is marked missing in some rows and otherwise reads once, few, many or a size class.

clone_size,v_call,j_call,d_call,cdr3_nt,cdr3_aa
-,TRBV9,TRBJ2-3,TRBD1,TGTGCCAGCAGCGTAGCCGGGACAGGGAGGGGTACGCAGTATTTT,CASSVAGTGRGTQYF
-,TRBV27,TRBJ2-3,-,TGTGCCAGCAGTTTTTTGCTTGCTAGCACAGATACGCAGTATTTT,CASSFLLASTDTQYF
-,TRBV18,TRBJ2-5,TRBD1,TGTGCCAGCTCACCACCGGGGACAGGGAGCCAAGAGACCCAGTACTTC,CASSPPGTGSQETQYF
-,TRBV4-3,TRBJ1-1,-,TGCGCCAGCAGCCAAGATAGCGGGTCGAACACTGAAGCTTTCTTT,CASSQDSGSNTEAFF
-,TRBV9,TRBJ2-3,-,TGTGCCAGCAGCTCCGGACATACGACAGATACGCAGTATTTT,CASSSGHTTDTQYF
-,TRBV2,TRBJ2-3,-,TGTGCCAGCCTAGACCAGGTCGGGGCAGATACGCAGTATTTT,CASLDQVGADTQYF
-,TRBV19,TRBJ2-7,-,TGTGCCAGTAGAAGAACAGGGTCGTTCGAGCAGTACTTC,CASRRTGSFEQYF
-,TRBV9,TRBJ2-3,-,TGTGCCAGCAGCTACACAAGGAGCACAGATACGCAGTATTTT,CASSYTRSTDTQYF
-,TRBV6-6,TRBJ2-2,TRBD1,TGTGCCAGCAGCGGACAGGGGGCGCGTGGCGGGGAGCTGTTTTTT,CASSGQGARGGELFF
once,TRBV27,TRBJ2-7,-,TGTGCCAGCGGTCCAGGGATTACTTACGAGCAGTACTTC,CASGPGITYEQYF
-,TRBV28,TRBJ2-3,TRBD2,TGTGCCAGCAGCTCCTTGCCGGGACTAGCGGCAGATACGCAGTATTTT,CASSSLPGLAADTQYF
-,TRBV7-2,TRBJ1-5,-,TGTGCCAGCAGCTTCTCCCCTAGCAATCAGCCCCAGCATTTT,CASSFSPSNQPQHF
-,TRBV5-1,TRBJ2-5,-,TGCGCCAGCAGCTTGGGGGGGGCCCAAGAGACCCAGTACTTC,CASSLGGAQETQYF
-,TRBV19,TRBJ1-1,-,TGTGCCAGTAGTGTATCGCCCCCGGGGGGGACTGAAGCTTTCTTT,CASSVSPPGGTEAFF
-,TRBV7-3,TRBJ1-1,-,TGTGCCAGCAGCTCCAGGGGATCCACTGAAGCTTTCTTT,CASSSRGSTEAFF
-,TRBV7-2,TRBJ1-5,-,TGTGCCAGCAGCTCCCAGGAAAATCAGCCCCAGCATTTT,CASSSQENQPQHF
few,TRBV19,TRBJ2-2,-,TGTGCCAGTAGTATAGACCCACTACGGGGGTACACCGGGGAGCTGTTTTTT,CASSIDPLRGYTGELFF
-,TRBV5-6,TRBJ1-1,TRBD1,TGTGCCAGCAGATTCCCAGGGGGGAACACTGAAGCTTTCTTT,CASRFPGGNTEAFF
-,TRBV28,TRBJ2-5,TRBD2,TGTGCCAGCAGCGCCTACCCTGGCGGGAGGGAGACCCAGTACTTC,CASSAYPGGRETQYF
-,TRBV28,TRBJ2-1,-,TGTGCCAGCAGTTTATTGAGTATGAGCTCCTACAATGAGCAGTTCTTC,CASSLLSMSSYNEQFF
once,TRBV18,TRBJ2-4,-,TGTGCCAGCTCACCAGAGCTACTAGCCAAAAACATTCAGTACTTC,CASSPELLAKNIQYF
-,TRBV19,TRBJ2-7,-,TGTGCCAGTAGTGCACCCGGGACGGGGGGCGCGTTCCCCCACGAGCAGTACTTC,CASSAPGTGGAFPHEQYF
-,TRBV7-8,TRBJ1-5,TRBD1,TGTGCCAGCAGCTTAGCGCGAATGACCAGGGGGCGCTTGGGCAATCAGCCCCAGCATTTT,CASSLARMTRGRLGNQPQHF
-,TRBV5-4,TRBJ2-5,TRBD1,TGTGCCAGCAGCCCCGGCGGGGTCAGGGGGCTGGGAGAGACCCAGTACTTC,CASSPGGVRGLGETQYF